The rows below give T cell receptor beta chains drawn from one sample of a study of CD8 T cells in ankylosing spondylitis. TCRdb processed the 5' RACE reads anew with MiXCR; each CDR3 protein has one entry. The sample holds some 220,000 distinct CDR3 sequences, roughly a tenth seen once. Specimen: blood, either unsorted or a sorted T cell fraction (not recorded which). The receptors originated from a male donor with ankylosing spondylitis or in good health (not recorded which). Both conserved end residues are part of each CDR3. The order of the fields is V gene, CDR3 protein.

>TRBV7-2
CASSSGTEISGNTIYF
>TRBV5-1
CASSLTQVSYNEQFF
>TRBV7-2
CASSLDPEDEQYF
>TRBV25-1
CASPDRGSVNGKLFF
>TRBV20-1
CSARGSGSGYEQYF
>TRBV12-3/TRBV12-4
CASSLVQGRDEQYF
>TRBV5-1
CASSSGQGLNTF
>TRBV29-1
CSVELLTAYGYTF
>TRBV11-2
CASSQGGYGYTF
>TRBV4-2
CASSQALRTGLVGYNEQFF
>TRBV6-5
CASSYSILKAGAKQPQHF
>TRBV7-8
CASSLASGGATYEQYF
>TRBV20-1
CSARDPREPNEKLFF
>TRBV5-1
CASSLDSEADTQYF
>TRBV18
CASSPRGGPTDTQYF
>TRBV12-3/TRBV12-4
CASRRQGARWEQYF
>TRBV5-1
CASSLRLAGGNNEQFF
>TRBV5-1
CASAPAGQVSYEQYF
>TRBV20-1
CSARTGTGVNTGELFF
>TRBV6-4
CASSASWTSGRNEQFF
>TRBV6-1
CASSEEPYNQPQHF
>TRBV25-1
CASTEISPYNSPLHF
>TRBV10-2
CASSGPSGGADTQYF
>TRBV12-3/TRBV12-4
CASSFGGGPSTDTQYF
>TRBV4-1
CASSYGLDLVQETQYF
>TRBV7-8
CASSLGGPDRLQETQYF
>TRBV20-1
CSARVQAGTDTQYF
>TRBV20-1
CSASRLGYTTAEGNTIYF
>TRBV29-1
CSVAGTTSYNEQFF
>TRBV6-2/TRBV6-3
CASSPYGGYSYEQYF
>TRBV5-1
CACSSGASNTEAFF
>TRBV10-3
CAISAGTTGYEQYF
>TRBV7-2
CASSRDTFSSGNTIYF
>TRBV4-2
CASSKGEEPADTQYF
>TRBV29-1
CSASDRGYPYEQYF
>TRBV3-1
CASSQRFMNSSYNEQFF
>TRBV12-3/TRBV12-4
CASSFRGHPVAGGRGNEQFF
>TRBV20-1
CSARAGGDTEAFF
>TRBV18
CASSHRDYVNNEQFF
>TRBV2
CASSESVRQSYEQYF
>TRBV12-3/TRBV12-4
CASSTRQGLTEAFF
>TRBV28
CASSFPAWSGGREDTQYF
>TRBV5-1
CASSSGQGFEKLFF
>TRBV5-4
CASSPSGLAEDTQYF
>TRBV20-1
CSASRYTGELFF
>TRBV20-1
CSARPWSLSGNTIYF
>TRBV4-2
CASSQGGTEQETQYF
>TRBV4-1
CASSPRNRGAGELFF
>TRBV4-1
CASSQDYGEQYF
>TRBV29-1
CSARQEMGYTF
>TRBV10-3
CAIRAGPDFSYEQYF
>TRBV9
CASSPRQGKGPLTYGYTF
>TRBV20-1
CSVTVAGAPYEQYF
>TRBV24-1
CATSDPLSETQYF
>TRBV20-1
CSASRDRGNEQYF
>TRBV5-1
CASSLSSGLEKLFF
>TRBV15
CATSRDRGSNQPQHF